This T cell receptor beta chain appears in the sequencing data of a study of cytomegalovirus exposure and HLA in healthy donors. On the study more broadly: Among 398 genotyped donors, approximately 80% fell in the Caucasian-associated ancestry cluster. Study-wide results and caveats: Owing to their indistinguishability, certain V segments, notably TRBV6-2 and TRBV6-3, were excluded. As a later analysis showed, a missense DCLRE1C variant was linked to trimming of TCR beta V- and J-genes. Listed as cytomegalovirus-associated were around 160 TCR beta chains.

A multiplex PCR was run with 60 Vbeta primers and 13 Jbeta primers. The repertoire was sequenced with immunoSEQ multiplex PCR; TCRdb's copy has only in-frame clones and lacks some. The sample yields approximately 100,000 clones, approximately 76% seen once. The CDR3 runs to 16 residues. Germline V gene data show CDR1 as ENHRY and CDR2 as SYGVKD. Details on this clone: As yet, its antigen is unknown. At one end the junction does not follow the germline gene, possibly because of a read error.

The chain recombines TRBV10-3 with TRBJ1-1; D remains ambiguous. What was sequenced was PBMCs. This sequence originates from a man aged 40-49 years in good health and CMV-seronegative. The chain's CDR3 is CAIRELRPRGSAEAFF. CDR3 DNA: TGTGCCATCAGGGAGTTGCGTCCCCGAGGGAGCGCTGAAGCTTTCTTT.